The rows below give T cell receptor beta chains drawn from one sample of a study of T cells after yellow fever vaccination. TCRdb analysed the 5' RACE reads with MiXCR anew, one entry per CDR3 protein. The sample records fewer than 150,000 distinct CDR3 sequences, less than 9.5% being singletons. The input for sequencing was CD4+ T cells sorted from PBMCs, taken 5 days after the yellow fever booster vaccination. The receptor source for this set is a man under 40 who received the YFV17D yellow fever vaccine. CDR3s include the opening cysteine and the closing phenylalanine or tryptophan. The D gene is left open where the match is weak. Expanded clones are given a class, and other clones once, few, many or no size at all.

CDR3	DNA	D	size	V	J
CSAKGFGTSGNNEQFF	TGCAGTGCCAAAGGGTTCGGGACTAGCGGGAACAATGAGCAGTTCTTC	TRBD2	few	TRBV20-1	TRBJ2-1
CSAREFTGYGEFF	TGCAGTGCTAGAGAGTTTACCGGGTATGGTGAGTTCTTC	.	many	TRBV20-1	TRBJ2-1
CASSPPWGGQFF	TGTGCCAGCTCACCCCCCTGGGGGGGCCAGTTCTTC	.	many	TRBV18	TRBJ2-1
CASSQYGGSGYTF	TGTGCCAGCAGCCAATATGGAGGGAGTGGCTACACCTTC	.	many	TRBV7-2	TRBJ1-2
CASSPTNGLGQYF	TGTGCCAGCTCACCGACGAATGGACTAGGGCAGTACTTC	TRBD2	many	TRBV18	TRBJ2-7
CATSDQGFEQFF	TGTGCCACCAGTGACCAGGGTTTTGAGCAGTTCTTC	.	many	TRBV24-1	TRBJ2-1
CASSFGLAGSGELFF	TGTGCCAGCAGTTTCGGGCTAGCGGGTTCCGGGGAGCTGTTTTTT	TRBD2	many	TRBV27	TRBJ2-2
CASTPGGISTDTQYF	TGTGCCAGCACCCCAGGGGGCATTAGCACAGATACGCAGTATTTT	TRBD1	once	TRBV7-2	TRBJ2-3
CASSHPGGRGRAVVSSYNEQFF	TGTGCCAGCAGTCACCCCGGGGGGCGCGGGAGGGCCGTTGTATCCTCCTACAATGAGCAGTTCTTC	TRBD2	many	TRBV6-5	TRBJ2-1
CASSQSKRTDCSYEQYF	TGCGCCAGCAGTCAATCGAAGCGGACAGATTGCTCCTACGAGCAGTACTTC	.	few	TRBV23-1	TRBJ2-7
CASSFGSRNAGEQFF	TGTGCCAGCAGTTTTGGTTCTCGTAACGCCGGTGAGCAGTTCTTC	.	many	TRBV12-3/TRBV12-4	TRBJ2-1
CASSPGQIYQETQYF	TGTGCCAGCTCACCCGGACAGATATACCAAGAGACCCAGTACTTC	.	many	TRBV18	TRBJ2-5
CASSQDTDTQYF	TGTGCCAGCAGCCAAGACACAGATACGCAGTATTTT	.	few	TRBV5-4	TRBJ2-3
CASTDPTGNLQETQYF	TGTGCCAGCACCGACCCCACCGGGAACCTCCAAGAGACCCAGTACTTC	.	many	TRBV6-2/TRBV6-3	TRBJ2-5
CASTSLAGVYNEQFF	TGTGCCAGTACTTCACTAGCGGGCGTGTACAATGAGCAGTTCTTC	TRBD2	few	TRBV19	TRBJ2-1
CSVEDLYEGEQYF	TGCAGCGTTGAAGATCTGTACGAGGGGGAGCAGTACTTC	.	many	TRBV29-1	TRBJ2-7
CASRQGNTDTQYF	TGTGCCAGTCGACAGGGAAACACAGATACGCAGTATTTT	TRBD1	many	TRBV7-2	TRBJ2-3
CASSPTNYGYTF	TGTGCCAGCTCACCAACTAACTATGGCTACACCTTC	.	many	TRBV18	TRBJ1-2
CASSPPIRLSETQYF	TGTGCCAGCAGCCCCCCTATCCGTCTATCGGAGACCCAGTACTTC	.	many	TRBV7-9	TRBJ2-5
CSRRLRPRPSSYEQYF	TGCAGTCGAAGACTTAGACCCCGTCCATCCTCCTACGAGCAGTACTTC	.	many	TRBV20-1	TRBJ2-7
CSVLSFAYEQYF	TGCAGCGTTCTAAGCTTCGCCTACGAGCAGTACTTC	.	many	TRBV29-1	TRBJ2-7
CASSLDRGQQETQYF	TGTGCCAGCAGTTTGGACAGGGGACAACAAGAGACCCAGTACTTC	TRBD1	many	TRBV6-2/TRBV6-3	TRBJ2-5
CASRKTSGIGEQFF	TGTGCCAGCAGAAAGACTAGCGGGATTGGTGAGCAGTTCTTC	TRBD2	many	TRBV25-1	TRBJ2-1
CASSPGQDYEQYF	TGTGCCAGCAGCCCCGGACAGGACTACGAGCAGTACTTC	TRBD1	many	TRBV28	TRBJ2-7
CASSPGLVFTDTQYF	TGTGCCAGCTCACCGGGACTAGTTTTCACAGATACGCAGTATTTT	TRBD2	many	TRBV18	TRBJ2-3
CASSRRGNIDYEQYF	TGTGCCAGCTCACGAAGGGGGAATATAGACTACGAGCAGTACTTC	.	few	TRBV18	TRBJ2-7
CASSPAGHRAYNEQFF	TGTGCCAGCAGCCCGGCGGGACACAGAGCCTACAATGAGCAGTTCTTC	.	many	TRBV3-1	TRBJ2-1
CASMRGQGGDIQYF	TGTGCCAGTATGAGGGGACAGGGCGGAGACATTCAGTACTTC	TRBD1	many	TRBV19	TRBJ2-4
CASQLSRPGRDQPQHF	TGTGCCAGCCAACTATCACGGCCCGGGAGGGATCAGCCCCAGCATTTT	.	many	TRBV12-3/TRBV12-4	TRBJ1-5
CASSEAVGRRTQYF	TGTGCCAGCAGTGAAGCGGTCGGGAGGAGGACCCAGTACTTC	TRBD2	many	TRBV2	TRBJ2-5
CASSARRTPGYEQYF	TGTGCCAGCAGCGCGAGAAGGACCCCGGGGTACGAGCAGTACTTC	.	few	TRBV7-8	TRBJ2-7
CASSDSTSTDTQYF	TGTGCCAGCAGTGACAGCACTAGCACAGATACGCAGTATTTT	.	many	TRBV6-1	TRBJ2-3
CASSLVDGSTDTQYF	TGCGCCAGCAGCTTGGTTGACGGTAGCACAGATACGCAGTATTTT	.	many	TRBV5-1	TRBJ2-3
CASSAGSMGTGELFF	TGTGCCAGCAGTGCTGGTAGTATGGGGACCGGGGAGCTGTTTTTT	.	many	TRBV6-4	TRBJ2-2
CASSLGQGELFF	TGCGCCAGCAGCTTGGGACAGGGGGAGCTGTTTTTT	.	many	TRBV5-1	TRBJ2-2
CASSLGLAADYYEQYF	TGTGCCAGCAGTTTGGGGCTAGCGGCTGACTATTACGAGCAGTACTTC	TRBD2	many	TRBV12-3/TRBV12-4	TRBJ2-7
CSVVGTVKYEQYF	TGCAGCGTTGTGGGGACTGTGAAGTACGAGCAGTACTTC	.	many	TRBV29-1	TRBJ2-7
CASGISRAGLYNEQFF	TGTGCCAGCGGGATTTCGAGAGCGGGCTTATACAATGAGCAGTTCTTC	.	many	TRBV7-8	TRBJ2-1
CASSAGDRANTGELFF	TGTGCCAGCAGTGCTGGGGACAGGGCAAACACCGGGGAGCTGTTTTTT	TRBD1	many	TRBV6-1	TRBJ2-2
CASSFLAEQFF	TGTGCCAGCAGTTTTTTAGCTGAGCAGTTCTTC	.	many	TRBV28	TRBJ2-1
CASSLGGGENSYEQYF	TGTGCCAGCAGTTTGGGAGGGGGCGAAAACTCCTACGAGCAGTACTTC	.	many	TRBV27	TRBJ2-7
CASSINIGETQYF	TGTGCCAGCAGCATAAACATCGGAGAGACCCAGTACTTC	.	.	TRBV7-6	TRBJ2-5
CASSQPGDGEQYF	TGTGCCAGCAGCCAGCCAGGGGATGGCGAGCAGTACTTC	.	many	TRBV3-1	TRBJ2-7
CASSSGGQETQYF	TGTGCCAGCAGTTCGGGAGGCCAAGAGACCCAGTACTTC	TRBD2	many	TRBV7-2	TRBJ2-5